This record looks at one TCR beta chain sequence and its context. This record comes from a study of blood T cell repertoires in COVID-19. The wider study: Whether acute or convalescent, the COVID-19 samples came from the United States, Italy and Spain. PBMCs, B-cell-depleted T cells, or T cells were the source of the cDNA or gDNA that made up the material.

Authors' data handling: Cell counts per sample came from amplifying reference gene primers. Clones were read by immunoSEQ multiplex PCR, and TCRdb kept only the in-frame ones, dropping some. From that table come the V and J calls and clone size; the DNA was used to work out D and trimming. This sample carries over 200,000 clones, under 90% of them seen once, and the ten largest clones take approximately 5.9%. The germline gives CDR1 SGHTA, CDR2 FQGNSA. The CDR3 is made up of 17 amino acids. The germline V and J ends were trimmed by 5 bases and 0 bases, with 17 bases remaining between them. This chain connects TRBV7-2 to TRBJ2-4; D is perhaps TRBD1 (6 bases). This TCR was recovered from a man older than 75 with acute or convalescent COVID-19. What was sequenced was peripheral blood. CDR3 protein: CASSLLQDSLAKNIQYF. CDR3 nucleotide sequence: TGTGCCAGCAGCCTACTGCAGGACAGTTTAGCCAAAAACATTCAGTACTTC.